The rows below give T cell receptor beta chains drawn from one sample of a study of cytomegalovirus exposure and HLA in healthy donors. The assay was immunoSEQ multiplex PCR, and TCRdb's table has in-frame clones only and misses some. The table includes about 180,000 clones, about three quarters detected once. Input material: PBMCs. All receptors come from a man younger than 35 in good health and CMV-seronegative. The conserved cysteine and the conserved F or W are not part of the CDR3 here.

TRBV5-1	ASSLVTGDNSPLH
TRBV7-9	ASSHRGGYGYT
TRBV4-1	ASSLDKTSGPYNEQF
TRBV5-6	ASSLGQAIYGYT
TRBV5-1	ASSPRAGPQRGAF
TRBV2	ASSMDRVDSETQY
TRBV20-1	SANGYEQY
TRBV30	AWATGYNSPLH
TRBV19	ASRTGLGGQF
TRBV5-1	ASSEGVGLINYGYT
TRBV25-1	ASSTYQGIGATEAF
TRBV4-1	ASSQPITTTGNTIY
TRBV9	ASSGQVLRASPNYGYT
TRBV18	ASSQYREGYGYT
TRBV27	ASSLTGTARQH
TRBV9	ASSLGGSTDTQY
TRBV2	ASSETGTGNTEAF
TRBV28	ASSPTGDSSYEQY
TRBV19	ASSPMGQGYEQY
TRBV5-1	ASSLTGEAQY
TRBV5-1	ASSWRDSSLGEQY
TRBV18	ASSPGGRTGAGETQY
TRBV9	ASAVGGGAWDEQY
TRBV5-4	ASSNTGGGYT
TRBV30	AWSSGERNTIY
TRBV6-6	ASSYSPGLAAGELF
TRBV27	ASTFRAGSNQPQH
TRBV2	ASSPFDRASYNEQF
TRBV9	ASSVDGNAGTNEKLF
TRBV6-5	ASSQQGRGYNEQF
TRBV9	ASSAPLAGGLTDTQY
TRBV28	ASSRSGGRLGEQY
TRBV29-1	SVDRQAPPGYT
TRBV27	ASSFTPGLVLDTQY
TRBV9	ASSVQGSTGELF
TRBV5-1	ASSLGAYTEAF
TRBV2	ATQRESTGELF
TRBV9	ASSRLAGGNKGETQY
TRBV6-6	ASSYYRGNEQF
TRBV27	ASSLPGSYEQY
TRBV12-5	ASGLWEGEAF
TRBV2	AGSPTGNYGYT
TRBV14	ASSNKRRNTDTQY
TRBV29-1	SVVGTGDMTGELF
TRBV28	ASRPAGGEQY